A selection of T cell receptor beta chains follows, all from one sample in a study of blood T cell repertoires in COVID-19. TCRdb's table, derived via immunoSEQ multiplex PCR, lists solely in-frame clones and lacks some. The sample yields under 300,000 clones, about 87% seen once. The specimen sequenced was PBMCs or T cells enriched from blood (not recorded which). The receptor set was obtained from a middle-aged woman with acute COVID-19. Both conserved end residues are part of each CDR3. Each record gives: V gene, J gene, D gene, clone size, CDR3 length, CDR3 DNA, CDR3 protein. The D gene is left open where the match is weak. The size field is filled for only some rows; it gives once, few, many or a size class.

v_call: TRBV19
j_call: TRBJ2-1
d_call: TRBD1
clone_size: -
cdr3_length: 13
cdr3_nt: TGTGCCAGTAGTGCTACAGGGGCGACTGAGCAGTTCTTC
cdr3_aa: CASSATGATEQFF

v_call: TRBV19
j_call: TRBJ1-5
d_call: TRBD1
clone_size: -
cdr3_length: 15
cdr3_nt: TGTGCCAGTAGTATGGACAGGGGGGTCGGACAGCCCCAGCATTTT
cdr3_aa: CASSMDRGVGQPQHF

v_call: TRBV29-1
j_call: TRBJ2-3
d_call: -
clone_size: -
cdr3_length: 12
cdr3_nt: TGCAGCGTTGTGTGGGGCGCAGATACGCAGTATTTT
cdr3_aa: CSVVWGADTQYF

v_call: TRBV2
j_call: TRBJ1-2
d_call: TRBD1
clone_size: -
cdr3_length: 14
cdr3_nt: TGTGCCAGCAGTGGTAGGGACAGGGAGGATGGCTACACCTTC
cdr3_aa: CASSGRDREDGYTF

v_call: TRBV27
j_call: TRBJ2-1
d_call: -
clone_size: -
cdr3_length: 16
cdr3_nt: TGTGCCAGCAGTTTAGGCCTGGAGGCCTCCTACAATGAGCAGTTCTTC
cdr3_aa: CASSLGLEASYNEQFF

v_call: TRBV3-1/TRBV3-2
j_call: TRBJ1-2
d_call: -
clone_size: -
cdr3_length: 14
cdr3_nt: TGTGCCAGCAGCCTGGGACTCTCTTTAACTGGCTACACCTTC
cdr3_aa: CASSLGLSLTGYTF

v_call: TRBV19
j_call: TRBJ1-2
d_call: -
clone_size: -
cdr3_length: 14
cdr3_nt: TGTGCCAGTAGCGGACAAGCTATTAACTATGGCTACACCTTC
cdr3_aa: CASSGQAINYGYTF

v_call: TRBV7-9
j_call: TRBJ1-6
d_call: -
clone_size: -
cdr3_length: 12
cdr3_nt: TGTGCCAGCAGAAGTCAGAATTCACCCCTCCACTTT
cdr3_aa: CASRSQNSPLHF

v_call: TRBV12-3/TRBV12-4
j_call: TRBJ2-7
d_call: -
clone_size: -
cdr3_length: 13
cdr3_nt: TGTGCCAGCAGTTTACACAAAACCTACGAGCAGTACTTC
cdr3_aa: CASSLHKTYEQYF

v_call: TRBV7-2
j_call: TRBJ2-5
d_call: -
clone_size: few
cdr3_length: 14
cdr3_nt: TGTGCCAGCAGCTTCCAAGGAGGTGGGGAGACCCAGTACTTC
cdr3_aa: CASSFQGGGETQYF

v_call: TRBV7-2
j_call: TRBJ2-2
d_call: -
clone_size: once
cdr3_length: 13
cdr3_nt: TGTGCCAGCAGCTTACGGGGAAGCGGGGAGCTGTTTTTT
cdr3_aa: CASSLRGSGELFF

v_call: TRBV9
j_call: TRBJ1-3
d_call: -
clone_size: -
cdr3_length: 16
cdr3_nt: TGTGCCAGCAGCGCCTCCCCCCCGAGCTCTGGAAACACCATATATTTT
cdr3_aa: CASSASPPSSGNTIYF

v_call: TRBV30
j_call: TRBJ1-3
d_call: -
clone_size: -
cdr3_length: 12
cdr3_nt: TGTGCCTCCGAGCGGGGCGGAAACACCATATATTTT
cdr3_aa: CASERGGNTIYF

v_call: TRBV27
j_call: TRBJ2-5
d_call: TRBD1
clone_size: -
cdr3_length: 14
cdr3_nt: TGTGCCAGCAGTCCGGGACAGGGGTGGGAGACCCAGTACTTC
cdr3_aa: CASSPGQGWETQYF

v_call: TRBV15
j_call: TRBJ2-2
d_call: -
clone_size: few
cdr3_length: 15
cdr3_nt: TGTGCCACCAGCAGAGATTCGACAGTCACCGGGGAGCTGTTTTTT
cdr3_aa: CATSRDSTVTGELFF

v_call: TRBV19
j_call: TRBJ2-3
d_call: TRBD2
clone_size: -
cdr3_length: 14
cdr3_nt: TGTGCCAGTAGGACTAGCGGGAGGGCCGGAGTCATGTATTTT
cdr3_aa: CASRTSGRAGVMYF

v_call: TRBV4-1
j_call: TRBJ1-6
d_call: -
clone_size: -
cdr3_length: 14
cdr3_nt: TGCGCCAGCAGCCAATTACTGTTGAATTCACCCCTCCACTTT
cdr3_aa: CASSQLLLNSPLHF

v_call: TRBV6-6
j_call: TRBJ1-3
d_call: TRBD1
clone_size: -
cdr3_length: 15
cdr3_nt: TGTGCCAGCAGTCCACAGGGGGTAGCGGGAAACACCATATATTTT
cdr3_aa: CASSPQGVAGNTIYF

v_call: TRBV19
j_call: TRBJ1-5
d_call: TRBD1
clone_size: -
cdr3_length: 18
cdr3_nt: TGTGCCAGTAGTATATCGGGACAGGGGAGGGGTAGCAATCAGCCCCAGCATTTT
cdr3_aa: CASSISGQGRGSNQPQHF

v_call: TRBV27
j_call: TRBJ1-6
d_call: -
clone_size: -
cdr3_length: 17
cdr3_nt: TGTGCCAGCAGGACCTACAGGGAATCCCTCTATAATTCACCCCTCCACTTT
cdr3_aa: CASRTYRESLYNSPLHF

v_call: TRBV28
j_call: TRBJ1-1
d_call: -
clone_size: -
cdr3_length: 10
cdr3_nt: TGTGCCAGCGCGGACAGACAAGCTTTCTTT
cdr3_aa: CASADRQAFF

v_call: TRBV24-1
j_call: TRBJ2-3
d_call: TRBD2
clone_size: -
cdr3_length: 16
cdr3_nt: TGTGCCACCAGTGACCCACTAGCGGGAAGCACAGATACGCAGTATTTT
cdr3_aa: CATSDPLAGSTDTQYF

v_call: TRBV5-6
j_call: TRBJ2-5
d_call: -
clone_size: -
cdr3_length: 14
cdr3_nt: TGTGCCAGCAGCTTGGGCCAGACAAAAGAGACCCAGTACTTC
cdr3_aa: CASSLGQTKETQYF

v_call: TRBV20-1
j_call: TRBJ2-7
d_call: -
clone_size: -
cdr3_length: 11
cdr3_nt: TGCAGTGCCAGAAACAACTACGAGCAGTACTTC
cdr3_aa: CSARNNYEQYF

v_call: TRBV2
j_call: TRBJ2-6
d_call: TRBD1
clone_size: -
cdr3_length: 15
cdr3_nt: TGTGCCAGCAGGACAGGGGGAACCGGGGCCAACGTCCTGACTTTC
cdr3_aa: CASRTGGTGANVLTF

v_call: TRBV19
j_call: TRBJ1-5
d_call: TRBD1
clone_size: -
cdr3_length: 16
cdr3_nt: TGTGCCAGTAGTACGAGCAAGACAGGGTCCGGTCAGCCCCAGCATTTT
cdr3_aa: CASSTSKTGSGQPQHF

v_call: TRBV5-1
j_call: TRBJ2-1
d_call: TRBD2
clone_size: -
cdr3_length: 15
cdr3_nt: TGCGCCAGCAGCTTGCGAAGCGGGGGGGCTAATGAGCAGTTCTTC
cdr3_aa: CASSLRSGGANEQFF

v_call: TRBV29-1
j_call: TRBJ1-2
d_call: TRBD1
clone_size: -
cdr3_length: 13
cdr3_nt: TGCAGCGTCACAGGGGGCATCAACTATGGCTACACCTTC
cdr3_aa: CSVTGGINYGYTF

v_call: TRBV7-2
j_call: TRBJ1-2
d_call: -
clone_size: -
cdr3_length: 15
cdr3_nt: TGTGCCAGCGGGTGGGGGGGCAGTTCCTCCTATGGCTACACCTTC
cdr3_aa: CASGWGGSSSYGYTF

v_call: TRBV5-6
j_call: TRBJ2-1
d_call: TRBD2
clone_size: -
cdr3_length: 17
cdr3_nt: TGTGCCAGCAGCTTGGGGTTAGCGGGAGGGCCCGGCAATGAGCAGTTCTTC
cdr3_aa: CASSLGLAGGPGNEQFF

v_call: TRBV18
j_call: TRBJ2-5
d_call: -
clone_size: -
cdr3_length: 13
cdr3_nt: TGTGCCAGCTCATCGGGACTGTCGGAGACCCAGTACTTC
cdr3_aa: CASSSGLSETQYF

v_call: TRBV10-3
j_call: TRBJ1-2
d_call: TRBD1
clone_size: -
cdr3_length: 15
cdr3_nt: TGTGCCATCAGCCGGGACAGCGGAGAAGGGGATGGCTACACCTTC
cdr3_aa: CAISRDSGEGDGYTF

v_call: TRBV27
j_call: TRBJ1-5
d_call: -
clone_size: -
cdr3_length: 14
cdr3_nt: TGTGCCAGCAGTTTATCGATCGGTAATCAGCCCCAGCATTTT
cdr3_aa: CASSLSIGNQPQHF

v_call: TRBV2
j_call: TRBJ2-3
d_call: TRBD2
clone_size: -
cdr3_length: 15
cdr3_nt: TGTGCCAGCAGAAGACTAGCGGGAGACACAGATACGCAGTATTTT
cdr3_aa: CASRRLAGDTDTQYF

v_call: TRBV27
j_call: TRBJ2-2
d_call: -
clone_size: -
cdr3_length: 16
cdr3_nt: TGTGCCAGCAGTAAAGGAGGGGGCAGAAATGCCGGGGAGCTGTTTTTT
cdr3_aa: CASSKGGGRNAGELFF

v_call: TRBV24-1
j_call: TRBJ2-3
d_call: -
clone_size: -
cdr3_length: 14
cdr3_nt: TGTGCCACCCAGGGGCTTCCGTCCACAGATACGCAGTATTTT
cdr3_aa: CATQGLPSTDTQYF

v_call: TRBV5-1
j_call: TRBJ1-1
d_call: -
clone_size: -
cdr3_length: 15
cdr3_nt: TGCGCCAGCAGCCTACAACAGGGCCCGAACACTGAAGCTTTCTTT
cdr3_aa: CASSLQQGPNTEAFF

v_call: TRBV10-3
j_call: TRBJ1-5
d_call: -
clone_size: -
cdr3_length: 15
cdr3_nt: TGTGCCACTGGAGGTGAGATAAATAGCAATCAGCCCCAGCATTTT
cdr3_aa: CATGGEINSNQPQHF

v_call: TRBV27
j_call: TRBJ1-6
d_call: -
clone_size: once
cdr3_length: 15
cdr3_nt: TGTGCCAGCAGTCTCGGGGTTCTCCCCAATTCACCCCTCCACTTT
cdr3_aa: CASSLGVLPNSPLHF

v_call: TRBV27
j_call: TRBJ1-1
d_call: TRBD1
clone_size: -
cdr3_length: 16
cdr3_nt: TGTGCCAGCAGTACCCGGACAGGGGCCATGAACACTGAAGCTTTCTTT
cdr3_aa: CASSTRTGAMNTEAFF

v_call: TRBV7-6
j_call: TRBJ2-2
d_call: TRBD1
clone_size: -
cdr3_length: 16
cdr3_nt: TGTGCCAGCAGCCCCTGGGACAGGGGGCCCACCGGGGAGCTGTTTTTT
cdr3_aa: CASSPWDRGPTGELFF

v_call: TRBV9
j_call: TRBJ2-2
d_call: TRBD1
clone_size: -
cdr3_length: 14
cdr3_nt: TGTGCCAGCAGCGAGGGACAGTACACCGGGGAGCTGTTTTTT
cdr3_aa: CASSEGQYTGELFF

v_call: TRBV19
j_call: TRBJ2-1
d_call: -
clone_size: once
cdr3_length: 15
cdr3_nt: TGTGCCAGTAGTGTTCGGGGATCATCCTACAATGAGCAGTTCTTC
cdr3_aa: CASSVRGSSYNEQFF

v_call: TRBV27
j_call: TRBJ1-1
d_call: -
clone_size: -
cdr3_length: 14
cdr3_nt: TGTGCCAGCAGTTACAGGGTAGGGAACACTGAAGCTTTCTTT
cdr3_aa: CASSYRVGNTEAFF

v_call: TRBV11-2
j_call: TRBJ1-2
d_call: TRBD1
clone_size: -
cdr3_length: 13
cdr3_nt: TGTGCCAGCAGCACCCGACAGGGGGTTGGCTACACCTTC
cdr3_aa: CASSTRQGVGYTF

v_call: TRBV12-3/TRBV12-4
j_call: TRBJ1-5
d_call: -
clone_size: -
cdr3_length: 13
cdr3_nt: TGTGCCAGCACCGGACAGAGCAATCAGCCCCAGCATTTT
cdr3_aa: CASTGQSNQPQHF

v_call: TRBV7-9
j_call: TRBJ2-5
d_call: -
clone_size: -
cdr3_length: 15
cdr3_nt: TGTGCCAGCAGCTTAGCGGGGGGGCATGAAGAGACCCAGTACTTC
cdr3_aa: CASSLAGGHEETQYF

v_call: TRBV5-1
j_call: TRBJ1-1
d_call: -
clone_size: few
cdr3_length: 14
cdr3_nt: TGCGCCAGCAGCACCCAGGGAGGGAACACTGAAGCTTTCTTT
cdr3_aa: CASSTQGGNTEAFF

v_call: TRBV18
j_call: TRBJ1-4
d_call: TRBD1
clone_size: -
cdr3_length: 15
cdr3_nt: TGTGCCAGCTCACCCCAACAGGGGTTTAATGAAAAACTGTTTTTT
cdr3_aa: CASSPQQGFNEKLFF

v_call: TRBV27
j_call: TRBJ1-6
d_call: -
clone_size: once
cdr3_length: 13
cdr3_nt: TGTGCCAGCACCTTTTACGGGGATTCACCCCTCCACTTT
cdr3_aa: CASTFYGDSPLHF

v_call: TRBV7-7
j_call: TRBJ2-5
d_call: TRBD1
clone_size: -
cdr3_length: 15
cdr3_nt: TGTGCTAGCAGCAGCGACAGGGGGCCCCAAGAGACCCAGTACTTC
cdr3_aa: CASSSDRGPQETQYF

v_call: TRBV7-9
j_call: TRBJ1-1
d_call: TRBD1
clone_size: -
cdr3_length: 15
cdr3_nt: TGTGCCAGCAGCCGTACAGGGGGCGGGAATACTGAAGCTTTCTTT
cdr3_aa: CASSRTGGGNTEAFF

v_call: TRBV30
j_call: TRBJ1-5
d_call: -
clone_size: -
cdr3_length: 13
cdr3_nt: TGTGCCTGGAGTGTAGGAGATAATCAGCCCCAGCATTTT
cdr3_aa: CAWSVGDNQPQHF

v_call: TRBV7-2
j_call: TRBJ2-3
d_call: TRBD2
clone_size: once
cdr3_length: 15
cdr3_nt: TGTGCCAGCAGCTTAAGCGGGGCCCCCACAGATACGCAGTATTTT
cdr3_aa: CASSLSGAPTDTQYF

v_call: TRBV5-1
j_call: TRBJ2-2
d_call: -
clone_size: few
cdr3_length: 16
cdr3_nt: TGCGCCAGCAGCCATCGGTGGGAGGCGAACACCGGGGAGCTGTTTTTT
cdr3_aa: CASSHRWEANTGELFF